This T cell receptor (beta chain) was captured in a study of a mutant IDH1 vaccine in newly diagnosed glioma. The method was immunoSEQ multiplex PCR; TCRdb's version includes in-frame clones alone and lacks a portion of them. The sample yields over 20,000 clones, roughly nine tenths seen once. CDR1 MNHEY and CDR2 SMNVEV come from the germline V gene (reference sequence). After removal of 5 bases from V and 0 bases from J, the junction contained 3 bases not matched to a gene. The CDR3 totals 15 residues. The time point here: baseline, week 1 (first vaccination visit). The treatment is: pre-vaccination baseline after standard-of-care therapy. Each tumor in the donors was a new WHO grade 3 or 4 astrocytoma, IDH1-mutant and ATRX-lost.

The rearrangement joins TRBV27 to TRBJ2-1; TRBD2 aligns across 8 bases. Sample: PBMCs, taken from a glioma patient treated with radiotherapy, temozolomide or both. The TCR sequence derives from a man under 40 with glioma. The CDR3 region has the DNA TGTGCCAGCAGTCGGGGGGGAAGCTCCTACAATGAGCAGTTCTTC. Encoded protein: CASSRGGSSYNEQFF.